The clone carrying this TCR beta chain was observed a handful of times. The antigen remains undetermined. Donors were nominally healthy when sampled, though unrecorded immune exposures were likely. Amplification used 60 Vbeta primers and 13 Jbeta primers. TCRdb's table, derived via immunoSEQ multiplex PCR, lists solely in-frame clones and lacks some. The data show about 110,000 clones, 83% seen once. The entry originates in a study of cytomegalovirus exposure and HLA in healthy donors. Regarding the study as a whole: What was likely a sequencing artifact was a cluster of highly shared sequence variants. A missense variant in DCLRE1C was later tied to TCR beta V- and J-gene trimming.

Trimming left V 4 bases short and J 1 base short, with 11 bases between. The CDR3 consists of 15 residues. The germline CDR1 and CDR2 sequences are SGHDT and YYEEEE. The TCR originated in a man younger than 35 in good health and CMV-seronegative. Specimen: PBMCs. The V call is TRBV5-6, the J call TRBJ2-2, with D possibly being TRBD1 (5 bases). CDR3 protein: CASSLYDRNTGELFF. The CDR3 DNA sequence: TGTGCCAGCAGCCTTTACGACAGGAACACCGGGGAGCTGTTTTTT.